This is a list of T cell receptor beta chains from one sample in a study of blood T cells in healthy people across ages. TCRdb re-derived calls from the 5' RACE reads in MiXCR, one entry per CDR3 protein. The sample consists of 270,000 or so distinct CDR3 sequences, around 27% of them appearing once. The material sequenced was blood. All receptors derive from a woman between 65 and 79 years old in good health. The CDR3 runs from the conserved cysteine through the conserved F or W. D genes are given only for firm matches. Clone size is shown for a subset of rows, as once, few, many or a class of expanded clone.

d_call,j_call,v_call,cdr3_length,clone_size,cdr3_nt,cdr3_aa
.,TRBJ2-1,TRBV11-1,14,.,TGTGCCAGCAGCTTAGAGGAGCGTGGTGGGAGGCAGTTCTTC,CASSLEERGGRQFF
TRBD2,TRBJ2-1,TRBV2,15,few,TGTGCCAGCAGGGCCGGGACTAGCGGGTGGAATGAGCAGTTCTTC,CASRAGTSGWNEQFF
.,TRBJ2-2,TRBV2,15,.,TGTGCCACCAGCCAGGGGGGGGCGGTCGCCGGGGAGCTGTTTTTT,CATSQGGAVAGELFF
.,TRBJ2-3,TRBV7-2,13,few,TGTGCCAGCACCGAGATCGGACGTGATACGCAGTATTTT,CASTEIGRDTQYF
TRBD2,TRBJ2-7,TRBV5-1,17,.,TGCGCCAGCAGCGAAGGACTAGCTGGAGGTACCTTCTACGAGCAGTACTTC,CASSEGLAGGTFYEQYF
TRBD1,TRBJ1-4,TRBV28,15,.,TGTGCCAGCACCCCGGGGGACAGACGTAATGAAAAACTGTTTTTT,CASTPGDRRNEKLFF
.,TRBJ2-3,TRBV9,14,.,TGTGCCAGCAGCGAGGGACTTAGCACAGATACGCGGTATTTT,CASSEGLSTDTRYF
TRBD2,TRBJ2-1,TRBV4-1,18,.,TGCGCCAGCAGCCAAACCATGCCGGGCGGGAGCGGAAACAATGAGCAGTTCTTC,CASSQTMPGGSGNNEQFF
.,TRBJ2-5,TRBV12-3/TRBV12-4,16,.,TGTGCCAGCAGTTTACTAGGGGTCACCCTCCAAGAGACCCAGTACTTC,CASSLLGVTLQETQYF
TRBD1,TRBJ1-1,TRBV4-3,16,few,TGCGCCAGCAGCCAAGGAGCCGCAGGGGGTCTTAATGAAGCTTTCTTT,CASSQGAAGGLNEAFF
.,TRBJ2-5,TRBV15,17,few,TGTGCCACCAGCGCAGGGCTTTTCTCCGGGGACCAAGAGACCCAGTACTTC,CATSAGLFSGDQETQYF
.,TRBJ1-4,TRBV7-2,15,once,TGCGCCAGCAGCCAAGATCACCCGACTAATGAAAAACTGTTTTTT,CASSQDHPTNEKLFF
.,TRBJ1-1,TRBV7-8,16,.,TGTGCCAGCAGCTCCCCTACCGGGACAAGGAACACTGAAGCTTTCTTT,CASSSPTGTRNTEAFF
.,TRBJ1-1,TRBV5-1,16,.,TGCGCCAGCAGCTTGGACAGGCTAGTCATGAACACTGAAGCTTTCTTT,CASSLDRLVMNTEAFF
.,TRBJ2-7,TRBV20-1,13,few,TGCAGTGCTAGATACCCAGGGTCCTACGAGCAGTACTTC,CSARYPGSYEQYF
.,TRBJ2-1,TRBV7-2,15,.,TGTGCCAGCAGCTTAGCGCTAGTAGGTAGCGGCGAGCAGTTCTTC,CASSLALVGSGEQFF
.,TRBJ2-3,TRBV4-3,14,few,TGCGCCAGCAGCCAAGACGGGTCCACAGATACGCAGTATTTT,CASSQDGSTDTQYF
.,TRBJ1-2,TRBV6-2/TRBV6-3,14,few,TGTGCCAGCACGGAACAGGCCAACAACTGGGGCTACACCTTC,CASTEQANNWGYTF
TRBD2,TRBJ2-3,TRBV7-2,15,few,TGTGCCAGCAGCATTACTAGCGGGAGCACAGATACGCAGTATTTT,CASSITSGSTDTQYF
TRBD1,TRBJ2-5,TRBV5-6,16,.,TGTGCCAGCAGCCGTAGGGGACAGAGGTACCAAGAGACCCAGTACTTC,CASSRRGQRYQETQYF
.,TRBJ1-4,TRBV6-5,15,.,TGTGCCGTCCGACCCTTGAGGGTTACTAATGAAAAACTGTTTTTT,CAVRPLRVTNEKLFF
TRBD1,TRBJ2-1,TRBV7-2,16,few,TGTGCCGGCAGCTCCTCCGGGACAGGGGATTACAATGAGCAGTTCTTC,CAGSSSGTGDYNEQFF
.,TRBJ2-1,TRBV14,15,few,TGTGCCAGCAGCGTCCACCGGGACTCCAACAATGAGCAGTTCTTC,CASSVHRDSNNEQFF
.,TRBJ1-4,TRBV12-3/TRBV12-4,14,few,TGTGCCAGCAGTTTAAGTCAGCCAGTGGAAAAACTGTTTTTT,CASSLSQPVEKLFF
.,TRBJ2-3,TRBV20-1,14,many,TGCAGTGCTACTCCTATTCCCCCCACAGATACGCAGTATTTT,CSATPIPPTDTQYF
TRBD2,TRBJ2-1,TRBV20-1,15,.,TGCAGTGCTAGAGATCCGGCGGGAGGAATTAATGAGCAGTTCTTC,CSARDPAGGINEQFF
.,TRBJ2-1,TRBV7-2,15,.,TGTGCCAGCAGCCAAGGCCCAGGGGGGGTAAATGAGCAGTTCTTC,CASSQGPGGVNEQFF
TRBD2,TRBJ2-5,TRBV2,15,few,TGTGCCAGCAGTTGGGCCGCTAGCGGTCAAGAGACCCAGTACTTC,CASSWAASGQETQYF
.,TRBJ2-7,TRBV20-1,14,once,TGCAGTGCTAGAGGCGTAGAGGCCCCCTACGAGCAGTACTTC,CSARGVEAPYEQYF